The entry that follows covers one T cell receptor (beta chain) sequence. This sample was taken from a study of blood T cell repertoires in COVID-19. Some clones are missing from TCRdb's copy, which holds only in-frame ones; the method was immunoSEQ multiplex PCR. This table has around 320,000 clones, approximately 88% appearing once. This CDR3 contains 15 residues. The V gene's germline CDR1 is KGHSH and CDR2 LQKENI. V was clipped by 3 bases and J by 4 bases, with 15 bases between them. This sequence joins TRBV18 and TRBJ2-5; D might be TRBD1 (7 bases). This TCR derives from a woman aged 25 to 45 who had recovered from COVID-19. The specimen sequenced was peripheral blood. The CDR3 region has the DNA TGTGCCAGCTCACCCCTCAGGGGGGCAGGAGAGACCCAGTACTTC. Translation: CASSPLRGAGETQYF.